This passage covers 10 T cell receptor beta chains from one sample sequenced in a study of blood T cell repertoires in COVID-19 (TCRdb year 2020). The library relied on the immunoSEQ multiplex PCR assay. Entries here come from immuneACCESS through TCRdb and include only in-frame sequences with V and J called. Some clones fail to appear in such tables; in the studies checked, an unresolved V gene covers under half of the shortfall, and the cause of the remainder is unknown. Here the sample has fewer than 40,000 clones; approximately 89% occur a single time. The ten largest clones capture about 14% of the sample. The sequenced sample was peripheral blood. The receptors were gathered from a man in his 60s with active COVID-19.

The chain couples TRBV6-1 to TRBJ2-5, with TRBD1 as a possible D gene (5 bases). This CDR3 contains 15 residues. The germline CDR1 and CDR2 sequences are MNHNS and SASEGT. V gave up 2 bases and J gave up 0 bases, with 10 bases separating them. CDR3 coding DNA: TGTGCCAGCAGTGAATGGGGCAGGGACCAAGAGACCCAGTACTTC. This sequence encodes CASSEWGRDQETQYF.

The genes are TRBV7-6 and TRBJ2-7; D possibly corresponds to TRBD2 (7 bases). This CDR3 has 12 amino acids. Looked up from germline, CDR1 is SGHVS and CDR2 is FNYEAQ. Trimming left V 4 bases short and J 7 bases short, with 11 bases between. The CDR3 coding sequence is TGTGCCAGCAGCTCCGGGGGGCGGGAGCAGTACTTC. It translates to CASSSGGREQYF.

This chain links TRBV5-6 with TRBJ2-1; no reliable D call. V was cut by 0 bases and J by 5 bases, with 9 bases left in between. The CDR3 loop spans 14 amino acids. Germline values: CDR1 SGHDT, CDR2 YYEEEE. CDR3 nucleotides: TGTGCCAGCAGCTTGGGACGGAGCAACAATGAGCAGTTCTTC. It is translated as CASSLGRSNNEQFF.

The chain carries TRBV6-1 and TRBJ2-7; TRBD1 matches 9 bases. CDR1 is MNHNS, CDR2 SASEGT, per germline. CDR3 length: 15 amino acids. The V segment lost 2 bases and the J segment 0 bases; nucleotides outside the gene matches: 2. The DNA for the CDR3 is TGTGCCAGCAGTGAACCGGGACAGGGCTCCTACGAGCAGTACTTC. Translated, it gives CASSEPGQGSYEQYF.

The V gene is TRBV7-8, the J gene TRBJ2-7; TRBD2 agrees at 14 bases. Trimming took 5 bases from V and 3 from J; bases not matched to a gene: 3. The CDR3 has 15 residues. Germline CDR1 reads SGHVS; CDR2 reads FQNEAQ. CDR3 DNA sequence: TGTGCCAGCAGCCGAGGGACTAGCGGGAGCTACGAGCAGTACTTC. Translated, it gives CASSRGTSGSYEQYF.

CDR3 nucleotide sequence: TGTGCCAGCAGCTCTAGCGGGAGGGTTGGGGAGACCCAGTACTTC. Translated, it gives CASSSSGRVGETQYF. The chain has TRBV7-3 and TRBJ2-5; 12 bases are a match to TRBD2. The germline gives CDR1 SGHTA, CDR2 FQGTGA. This CDR3 comprises 15 residues. The V and J ends lost 4 bases and 5 bases, in that order; junction bases with no gene match: 5. The whole variable domain, remainder taken from reference TRBV7-3 and TRBJ2-5, is GAGVSQTPSNKVTEKGKYVELRCDPISGHTALYWYRQSLGQGPEFLIYFQGTGAADDSGLPNDRFFAVRPEGSVSTLKIQRTERGDSAVYLCASSSSGRVGETQYFGPGTRLLVL.

This rearrangement joins TRBV5-1 to TRBJ2-1; D gene unclear. This CDR3 is 15 amino acids long. V was pared by 0 bases and J by 7 bases, with 14 bases between. Germline-derived CDR1 and CDR2 are SGHRS and YFSETQ. CDR3 nucleotides: TGCGCCAGCAGCTTGGGGGTTAAATCAGGAAATGAGCAGTTCTTC. Translation: CASSLGVKSGNEQFF.

This clone was picked up a small number of times. This chain joins TRBV10-1 and TRBJ2-7, with TRBD2 matching 7 bases. V trimming: 6 bases; J trimming: 9 bases; junction bases outside the gene matches: 14. Germline-derived CDR1 and CDR2 are WNHNN and SYGVQD (reference sequence). CDR3 length: 14 amino acids. Here the CDR3 DNA reads TGCGCCAGCAGCCAACCGGGACGGACTAGTCGGCAGTACTTC. Amino acid sequence: CASSQPGRTSRQYF.

V and J are TRBV9 and TRBJ2-5; possible D gene TRBD2, 7 bases. Deletions cut 1 base from V and 2 bases from J, with 18 bases between. The CDR3 is 17 amino acids. The germline gives CDR1 SGDLS, CDR2 YYNGEE. CDR3 bases: TGTGCCAGCAGCGTAATGGGCGGGAGTACAGGGCAAGAGACCCAGTACTTC. It yields the protein CASSVMGGSTGQETQYF.

The chain is built from TRBV9 and TRBJ2-5; 13 bases line up with TRBD2. V was clipped by 2 bases and J by 4 bases; unmatched bases: 2. Germline V gene lookup returns CDR1 SGDLS and CDR2 YYNGEE. The CDR3 covers 15 residues. CDR3 loop: CASSVGTSGIETQYF. The CDR3 DNA reads TGTGCCAGCAGCGTGGGGACTAGCGGGATAGAGACCCAGTACTTC.